The clone carrying this T cell receptor (beta chain) was picked up one time. Its antigen is not known. This entry comes from a study of cytomegalovirus exposure and HLA in healthy donors. Both 60 Vbeta primers and 13 Jbeta primers went into the PCR. The method was immunoSEQ multiplex PCR; TCRdb's version includes in-frame clones alone and lacks a portion of them. The data contain roughly 36,000 clones, 75% to 85% of them singletons. Study findings and constraints: Highly shared sequence variants in one cluster were likely a sequencing artifact. A missense DCLRE1C variant was associated with V- and J-gene trimming of TCR beta chains in a later analysis, and an independent cohort replicated the association. In vitro confirmation showed a few CMV-associated chains to be CMV antigen specific. Productive rates of about 87% or about 30% were seen for most TCR beta V segments in an earlier analysis.

Germline assignment: CDR1 MNHNY and CDR2 SVGAGI (reference sequence). CDR3 size: 12 residues. V shed 6 bases and J shed 0 bases, with 4 bases lying between them. Material for sequencing was PBMCs. This TCR came from a male donor in good health and CMV-seronegative. This chain joins TRBV6-6 and TRBJ2-3; D is unclear. The CDR3 protein is CASRASTDTQYF. CDR3 in DNA: TGTGCCAGCAGAGCCAGCACAGATACGCAGTATTTT.